This is a list of T cell receptor beta chains from one sample in a study of blood T cell repertoires in COVID-19. Repertoires were generated with immunoSEQ multiplex PCR, while TCRdb's copy carries only in-frame clones and drops some. The sample records under 400,000 clones, 85% to 90% being singletons. The source material was peripheral blood. The source of these receptors is a young woman with COVID-19, enrolled during active disease. Both conserved end residues are part of each CDR3.

TRBV19,CASSTGQNQPQHF
TRBV3-1/TRBV3-2,CASSQVLTVEAFF
TRBV5-1,CASSLGVDTEAFF
TRBV9,CASSVDGGSYEQYF
TRBV9,CASSAQTRVASSYNEQFF
TRBV6-1,CASSEGTGGEVSPLHF
TRBV3-1/TRBV3-2,CASSQVSTTDTQYF
TRBV5-1,CASSLFAGTEGREAFF
TRBV7-9,CASSPGGDTQYF
TRBV2,CASTTGVYGYTF
TRBV19,CASSISGRGPNEKLFF
TRBV27,CATSETGPIPGGYTF
TRBV6-5,CASREGPNTEAFF
TRBV29-1,CSVEGRAGHDEQYF
TRBV9,CASSVGTTGNTIYF
TRBV19,CASSIGGGKNIQYF
TRBV27,CASSLSGEGYYEQYF
TRBV15,CATSRDYGGRAGDTQYF
TRBV4-1,CASSQERSETEAFF
TRBV27,CASSLFFHSGANVLTF
TRBV5-1,CASSLLPGASSGANVLTF
TRBV7-9,CASSLFGTGGHEQYF
TRBV27,CASSLSNRGLGPQHF
TRBV13,CASSLSRVEQYF